A selection of T cell receptor beta chains follows, all from one sample in a study of CD8 T cells in Susac syndrome. A single record per CDR3 protein comes from TCRdb applying MiXCR to the immunoSEQ multiplex PCR reads. The sample records about 200,000 distinct CDR3 sequences, roughly 95% being singletons. Material for sequencing was CD4+ T cells from PBMCs. Source of these receptors: a human donor with multiple sclerosis. Each CDR3 is given with its conserved first and last residue. The D gene is left open where the match is weak. Clone size is stated in some rows and not others, as once, few, many or a class when expanded.

V gene,J gene,clone size,D gene,CDR3 DNA,CDR3 protein
TRBV20-1,TRBJ2-7,NA,NA,TGCAGTGTTCCGGGAGTAGCCTACGAGCAGTACTTC,CSVPGVAYEQYF
TRBV29-1,TRBJ2-7,NA,NA,TGCAGCGTCCACGGGGTGAGGGGATTCGGCGAGCAGTACTTC,CSVHGVRGFGEQYF
TRBV30,TRBJ2-3,once,TRBD2,TGTGCCTGGCGCCGGGGACTAGCGGCGATGGCAGATACGCAGTATTTT,CAWRRGLAAMADTQYF
TRBV29-1,TRBJ1-3,NA,NA,TGCAGCGTTGAGATGAACTCTGGAAACACCATATATTTT,CSVEMNSGNTIYF
TRBV4-2,TRBJ2-7,once,TRBD1,TGTGCCAGCAGCCCATCCGGACAGGGTGTGACCTACGAGCAGTACTTC,CASSPSGQGVTYEQYF
TRBV28,TRBJ2-3,NA,TRBD2,TGTGCCAGCAGCCTCCTAGCGGGAGGGTCTGCAGATACGCAGTATTTT,CASSLLAGGSADTQYF
TRBV29-1,TRBJ2-1,NA,NA,TGCAGCGTTGAGAAGGGAACTTCCTACAATGAGCAGTTCTTC,CSVEKGTSYNEQFF
TRBV5-1,TRBJ2-3,NA,TRBD1,TGCGCCAGCAGCTCGACAGGGGGCAAAAATACGCAGTATTTT,CASSSTGGKNTQYF
TRBV7-2,TRBJ2-2,once,NA,TGTGCCAGTCTTAAAGGGAACACCGGGGAGCTGTTTTTT,CASLKGNTGELFF
TRBV4-1,TRBJ2-1,NA,NA,TGCGCCAGCAGCCCTCTCCGTGGAGGGATCGATGAGCAGTTCTTC,CASSPLRGGIDEQFF
TRBV29-1,TRBJ1-1,NA,NA,TGCAGCGTTGTGCAAGGGGTGAACACTGAAGCTTTCTTT,CSVVQGVNTEAFF
TRBV5-1,TRBJ1-4,NA,NA,TGCGCCAGCAGCTTGGATTCCTGGATGGGTAATGAAAAACTGTTTTTT,CASSLDSWMGNEKLFF
TRBV30,TRBJ1-1,NA,NA,TGTGCCTGGGGACGGACAAGAGCTTTCTTT,CAWGRTRAFF
TRBV7-9,TRBJ1-2,NA,NA,TGTGCCAGCAGCCTGGCGAGGGCTGATGGCTACACCTTC,CASSLARADGYTF
TRBV3-1,TRBJ2-7,once,TRBD2,TGTGCCAGCAGCCATAGTAGCGGGAGGACCGCCGGTGACGAGCAGTACTTC,CASSHSSGRTAGDEQYF
TRBV12-3/TRBV12-4,TRBJ1-2,NA,NA,TGTGCCAGCAGTTGGGTAGCAGCGAACAATGGCTACACCTTC,CASSWVAANNGYTF
TRBV4-2,TRBJ1-5,NA,NA,TGTGCCAGCAGCCAAGGTCAGACTAGACAGCCCCAGCATTTT,CASSQGQTRQPQHF
TRBV4-2,TRBJ2-7,NA,TRBD2,TGTGCCAGCAGCCGCGAGCGGGGAGTCCGGCTCTACGAGCAGTACTTC,CASSRERGVRLYEQYF
TRBV2,TRBJ1-1,NA,NA,TGTGCCAGCAGTGAAGCAGGGAGCACTAGTGCTTTCTTT,CASSEAGSTSAFF
TRBV30,TRBJ1-2,NA,TRBD1,TGTGCCTGGAGTGTACGTAGGACAGGCGGCTACACCTTC,CAWSVRRTGGYTF
TRBV30,TRBJ1-1,NA,TRBD1,TGTGCCTGGAGTGTACCCGGGACAGGGAAGACTGAAGCTTTCTTT,CAWSVPGTGKTEAFF
TRBV5-6,TRBJ2-3,NA,NA,TGTGCCGCAAAGACGGCCCCTAGCACAGATACGCAGTATTTT,CAAKTAPSTDTQYF
TRBV2,TRBJ2-1,NA,NA,TGTGCCAGCCAGGGGGGGAGCTCCTACAATGAGCAGTTCTTC,CASQGGSSYNEQFF
TRBV7-8,TRBJ2-3,NA,NA,TGTGCCAGCAGCTCCATTTCTCGCACAGATACGCAGTATTTT,CASSSISRTDTQYF
TRBV7-2,TRBJ1-5,NA,TRBD1,TGTGCCAGCAGCTCAGGGGGCAACGATCAGCCCCAGCATTTT,CASSSGGNDQPQHF
TRBV3-1,TRBJ2-2,NA,TRBD1,TGTGCCAGCATGCCACAGGGGGCCGGGGAGCTGTTTTTT,CASMPQGAGELFF
TRBV9,TRBJ2-7,once,NA,TGTGCCAGCAGCGTAGATCCAGGGAAGAGCTCCTACGAGCAGTACTTC,CASSVDPGKSSYEQYF
TRBV7-8,TRBJ2-7,NA,NA,TGTGCCAGCAGCTCCTGGGTTCGTAGCGAGCAGTACTTC,CASSSWVRSEQYF
TRBV30,TRBJ1-2,NA,NA,TGTGCTGGCGAAAATCGGGGCCCACCCGGCACCTTC,CAGENRGPPGTF
TRBV9,TRBJ1-1,NA,NA,TGTGCCAGCAGCGAGCGGGGTAACACTGAAGCTTTCTTT,CASSERGNTEAFF
TRBV4-1,TRBJ2-7,NA,NA,TGCGCCAGCAGCCACATCGGAGACGAGCAGTACTTC,CASSHIGDEQYF
TRBV5-1,TRBJ2-1,NA,NA,TGCGCCAGCAGCTTGACTGGGGTAACCTACAATGAGCAGTTCTTC,CASSLTGVTYNEQFF
TRBV12-3/TRBV12-4,TRBJ2-7,NA,NA,TGTGCCAGCAGTTTAGCACGTAGGGTCAACGAGCAGTACTTC,CASSLARRVNEQYF
TRBV27,TRBJ2-6,NA,NA,TGTGCCAGCAGCCTGGGCGTTGGGGCCAACGTCCTGACTTTC,CASSLGVGANVLTF
TRBV3-1,TRBJ1-1,NA,TRBD1,TGTGCCAGCAGCCAAGGGGGACAGGCGGCTGTAGCTTTCTTT,CASSQGGQAAVAFF
TRBV20-1,TRBJ2-5,NA,TRBD1,TGCAGTGCTAGGGCCCAGGGGGAGGAGACCCAGTACTTC,CSARAQGEETQYF
TRBV7-9,TRBJ1-5,once,NA,TGTGCCAGCAGCTTCTCTCGGGGCTCTTCCAGCAATCAGCCCCAGCATTTT,CASSFSRGSSSNQPQHF
TRBV2,TRBJ2-5,NA,NA,TGTGCCAAATCTGGGGGGCCCCAAGAGACCCAGTACTTC,CAKSGGPQETQYF
TRBV30,TRBJ1-2,NA,TRBD1,TGTGCCTGGAGCGGGACAGGGGCCGGCTACACCTTC,CAWSGTGAGYTF
TRBV9,TRBJ2-7,NA,NA,TGTGCCAGCAGCGAGGCAGGGCCTAACCTCGGCGAGCAGTACTTC,CASSEAGPNLGEQYF
TRBV29-1,TRBJ2-2,NA,NA,TGCAGCGGAATGGGGGTATTTAACACCGGGGAGCTGTTTTTT,CSGMGVFNTGELFF
TRBV5-1,TRBJ2-3,NA,TRBD2,TGCGCCAGCAGCCGGCGGGGGGCCGGGACAGATACGCAGTATTTT,CASSRRGAGTDTQYF
TRBV20-1,TRBJ2-2,NA,TRBD2,TGCAGCGTACGGCGGGAGTCGGTCGGGGAGCTGTTTTTT,CSVRRESVGELFF
TRBV20-1,TRBJ1-6,NA,TRBD1,TGCAGTGCTAGCGTAACCGGGACAGCGGCCTTGACCTATAATTCACCCCTCCACTTT,CSASVTGTAALTYNSPLHF
TRBV24-1,TRBJ2-7,NA,NA,TGTGCCACCAGTGATGGACAGCCCTCTAGGGACGAGCAGTACTTC,CATSDGQPSRDEQYF
TRBV27,TRBJ1-1,NA,NA,TGTGCCAGCAGTTTTAGTAGTGGAACTGAAGCTTTCTTT,CASSFSSGTEAFF
TRBV7-8,TRBJ1-6,NA,NA,TGTGCCAGCAGCTTAGATCAGGGGCCGAATTCACCCCTCCACTTT,CASSLDQGPNSPLHF
TRBV3-1,TRBJ2-3,NA,TRBD1,TGTGCCAGCAGCCCGACAGGGGTAGATACGCAGTATTTT,CASSPTGVDTQYF
TRBV27,TRBJ2-1,NA,NA,TGTGCCAGCAGCCAGTGGGCTAGCCAGGCCCATGAGCAGTTCTTC,CASSQWASQAHEQFF
TRBV29-1,TRBJ2-5,NA,NA,TGCAGCGTTGACAGGTCGAGTGAGGGACAAAAAGAGACCCAGTACTTC,CSVDRSSEGQKETQYF
TRBV4-2,TRBJ2-7,NA,NA,TGTGCCAGCAGCCAGACCCGAGCAGGAGGTTTGGAGCAGTACTTC,CASSQTRAGGLEQYF
TRBV7-2,TRBJ1-5,NA,NA,TGTGCCAGCAGCCCAGAGGGCCGTCGGAATCAGCCCCAGCATTTT,CASSPEGRRNQPQHF
TRBV6-5,TRBJ1-2,NA,TRBD1,TGTGCCAGCAGTTATTCCGGGACAGATGGCTACACCTTC,CASSYSGTDGYTF
TRBV12-5,TRBJ2-1,NA,TRBD2,TGTGCTAGTGGTTTCGCCGGGACTAGCGGGAGAGTGGCACCCTACAATGAGCAGTTCTTC,CASGFAGTSGRVAPYNEQFF
TRBV27,TRBJ1-2,once,NA,TGTGCCAGCAGGGGAGCTACTTATGGCTACACCTTC,CASRGATYGYTF
TRBV20-1,TRBJ2-1,NA,TRBD2,TGCAGTGCTAGTGAGCTAGCGGGAGCGGGTCGGTCCTACAATGAGCAGTTCTTC,CSASELAGAGRSYNEQFF
TRBV2,TRBJ2-4,NA,NA,TGTGCCAGCAGTGAAGGGAGTGGGCCAGGAATTCAGTACTTC,CASSEGSGPGIQYF
TRBV29-1,TRBJ2-3,NA,NA,TGCAGCGTTGGGGAGCAGGGCACAGATACGCAGTATTTT,CSVGEQGTDTQYF
TRBV15,TRBJ2-7,once,TRBD1,TGTGCCACCAGTCCCGACAGGGCCTCGCTCTACGAGCAGTACTTC,CATSPDRASLYEQYF